Here is one T cell receptor beta chain with its context. The CDR3 has 16 amino acids. V lost 4 bases, J lost 4 bases, and 15 bases lay in between. Germline V gives CDR1 SGHRS, CDR2 YFSETQ. The record originates from a study of T cell changes during pregnancy in multiple sclerosis. The assay was immunoSEQ multiplex PCR, and TCRdb's table has in-frame clones only and misses some. The data hold around 75,000 clones, with about 89% observed a single time. This receptor was taken from a female donor in good health, enrolled as a control in a pregnancy study. This chain links TRBV5-1 with TRBJ1-6, with D tentatively TRBD1 (5 bases). The specimen was peripheral blood, collected in the first trimester of pregnancy. The chain's CDR3 is CASSPQARGYNSPLHF. Here the CDR3 DNA reads TGCGCCAGCAGCCCCCAGGCTAGGGGATATAATTCACCCCTCCACTTT.